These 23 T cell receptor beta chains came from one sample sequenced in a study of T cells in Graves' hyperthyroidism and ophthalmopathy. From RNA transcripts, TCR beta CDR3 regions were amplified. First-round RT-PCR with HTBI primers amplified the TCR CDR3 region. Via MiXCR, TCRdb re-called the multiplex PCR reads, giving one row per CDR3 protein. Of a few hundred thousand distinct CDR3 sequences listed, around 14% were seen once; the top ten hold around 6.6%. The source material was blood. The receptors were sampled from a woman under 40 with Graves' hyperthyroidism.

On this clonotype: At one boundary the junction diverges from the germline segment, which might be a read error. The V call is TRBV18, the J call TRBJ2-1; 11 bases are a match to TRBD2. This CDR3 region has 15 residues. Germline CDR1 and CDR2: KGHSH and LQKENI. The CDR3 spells CASAPTSGTYNEQFF. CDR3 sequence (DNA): TGTGCCAGCGCACCGACTAGCGGGACGTACAATGAGCAGTTCTTC. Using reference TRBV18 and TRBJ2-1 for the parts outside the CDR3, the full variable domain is NAGVMQNPRHLVRRRGQEARLRCSPMKGHSHVYWYRQLPEEGLKFMVYLQKENIIDESGMPKERFSAEFPKEGPSILRIQQVVRGDSAAYFCASAPTSGTYNEQFFGPGTRLTVL.

The CDR3 coding sequence is TGTGCCACCAGCAGAGACCGGGACAGCTCTGGAAACACCATATATTTT. The encoded protein is CATSRDRDSSGNTIYF. V and J are TRBV15 and TRBJ1-3; 7 positions match TRBD1. The CDR3 is 16 amino acids. J gave up 0 bases and V 0 bases, and 2 bases lay outside the gene matches. Germline V gives CDR1 LNHNV, CDR2 YYDKDF (reference sequence).

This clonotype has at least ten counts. For the CDR3, the DNA is TGTGCCAGCAGCCAAGTTCTTGGAAACACCATATATTTT. Translating it yields CASSQVLGNTIYF. The rearrangement joins TRBV3-1 to TRBJ1-3, with unresolved D. V shed 1 base and J shed 3 bases, with 4 bases lying between them. This CDR3 is 13 amino acids long. CDR1 is LGHDT, CDR2 YNNKEL, per germline (reference sequence). Filled out from reference TRBV3-1 and TRBJ1-3, the complete variable domain reads DTAVSQTPKYLVTQMGNDKSIKCEQNLGHDTMYWYKQDSKKFLKIMFSYNNKELIINETVPNRFSPKSPDKAHLNLHINSLELGDSAVYFCASSQVLGNTIYFGEGSWLTVV.

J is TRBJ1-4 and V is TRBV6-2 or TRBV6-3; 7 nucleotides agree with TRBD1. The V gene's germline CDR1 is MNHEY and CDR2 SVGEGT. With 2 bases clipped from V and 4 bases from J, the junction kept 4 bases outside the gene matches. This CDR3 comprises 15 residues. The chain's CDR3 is CASSYGDRFNEKLFF. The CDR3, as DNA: TGTGCCAGCAGTTACGGGGACAGATTTAATGAAAAACTGTTTTTT.

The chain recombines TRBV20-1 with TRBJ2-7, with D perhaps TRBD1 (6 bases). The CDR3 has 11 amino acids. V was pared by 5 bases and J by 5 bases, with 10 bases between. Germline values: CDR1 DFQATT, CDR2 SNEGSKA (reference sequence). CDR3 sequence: CSASRTDEQYF. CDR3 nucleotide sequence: TGCAGTGCTTCGCGGACAGACGAGCAGTACTTC.

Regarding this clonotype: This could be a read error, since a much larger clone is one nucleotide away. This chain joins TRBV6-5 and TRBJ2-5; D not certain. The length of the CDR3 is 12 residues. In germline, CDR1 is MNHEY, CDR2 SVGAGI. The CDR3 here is CASSWGKEAQYF. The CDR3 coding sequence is TGTGCCAGCAGTTGGGGAAAAGAGGCCCAGTACTTC.

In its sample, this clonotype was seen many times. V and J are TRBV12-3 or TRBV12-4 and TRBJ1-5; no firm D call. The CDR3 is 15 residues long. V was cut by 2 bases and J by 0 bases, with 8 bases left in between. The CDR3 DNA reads TGTGCCAGCAGTTTATTAGCGTATAGCAATCAGCCCCAGCATTTT. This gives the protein CASSLLAYSNQPQHF.

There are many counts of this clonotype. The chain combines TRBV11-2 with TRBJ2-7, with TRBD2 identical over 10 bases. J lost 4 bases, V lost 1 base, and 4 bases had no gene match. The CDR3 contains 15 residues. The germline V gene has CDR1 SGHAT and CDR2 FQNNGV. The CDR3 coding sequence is TGTGCCAGCAGCTTAGTGACTAGCGGGCGGTACGAGCAGTACTTC. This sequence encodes CASSLVTSGRYEQYF. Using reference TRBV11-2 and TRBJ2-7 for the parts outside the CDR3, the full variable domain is EAGVAQSPRYKIIEKRQSVAFWCNPISGHATLYWYQQILGQGPKLLIQFQNNGVVDDSQLPKDRFSAERLKGVDSTLKIQPAKLEDSAVYLCASSLVTSGRYEQYFGPGTRLTVT.

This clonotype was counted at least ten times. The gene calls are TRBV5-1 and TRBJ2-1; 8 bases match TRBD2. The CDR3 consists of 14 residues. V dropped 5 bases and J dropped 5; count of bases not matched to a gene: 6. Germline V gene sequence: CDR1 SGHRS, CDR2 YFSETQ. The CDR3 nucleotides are TGCGCCAGCAGGGCCCTAGCGGGCCACAATGAGCAGTTCTTC. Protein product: CASRALAGHNEQFF.

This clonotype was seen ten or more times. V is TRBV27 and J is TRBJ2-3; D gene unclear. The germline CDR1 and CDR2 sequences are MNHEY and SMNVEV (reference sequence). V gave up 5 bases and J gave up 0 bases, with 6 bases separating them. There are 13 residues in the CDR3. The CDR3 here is CASSLFSTDTQYF. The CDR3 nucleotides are TGTGCCAGCAGTCTCTTTAGCACAGATACGCAGTATTTT.

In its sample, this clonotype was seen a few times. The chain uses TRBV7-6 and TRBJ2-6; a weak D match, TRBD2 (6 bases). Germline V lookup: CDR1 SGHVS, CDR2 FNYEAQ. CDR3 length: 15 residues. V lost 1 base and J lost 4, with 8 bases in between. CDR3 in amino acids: CASSLVAGGANVLTF. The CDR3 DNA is TGTGCCAGCAGCTTAGTGGCGGGAGGGGCCAACGTCCTGACTTTC. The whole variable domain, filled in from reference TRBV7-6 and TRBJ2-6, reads GAGVSQSPRYKVTKRGQDVALRCDPISGHVSLYWYRQALGQGPEFLTYFNYEAQQDKSGLPNDRFSAERPEGSISTLTIQRTEQRDSAMYRCASSLVAGGANVLTFGAGSRLTVL.

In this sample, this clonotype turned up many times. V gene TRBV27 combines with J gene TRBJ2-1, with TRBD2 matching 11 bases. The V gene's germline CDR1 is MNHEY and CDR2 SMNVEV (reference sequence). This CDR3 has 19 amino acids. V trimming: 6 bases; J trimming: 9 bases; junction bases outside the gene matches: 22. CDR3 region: CASSGLKVAGGPRLVEQFF. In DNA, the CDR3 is TGTGCCAGCAGCGGGTTGAAGGTAGCGGGAGGGCCTCGGCTAGTTGAGCAGTTCTTC.

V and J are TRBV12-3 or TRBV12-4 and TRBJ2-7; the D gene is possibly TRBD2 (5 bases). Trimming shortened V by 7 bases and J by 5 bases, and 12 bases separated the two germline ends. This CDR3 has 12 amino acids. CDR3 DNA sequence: TGTGCCAGCACCAGTCTCGGGGACGAGCAGTACTTC. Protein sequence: CASTSLGDEQYF.

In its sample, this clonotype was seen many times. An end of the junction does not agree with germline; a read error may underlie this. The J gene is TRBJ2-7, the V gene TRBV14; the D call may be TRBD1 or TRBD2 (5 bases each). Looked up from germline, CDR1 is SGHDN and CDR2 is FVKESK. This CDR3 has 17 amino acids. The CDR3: CASSKDEFWGNSYEQYF. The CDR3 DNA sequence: TGTGCCAGCAGCAAAGATGAGTTTTGGGGGAACAGCTACGAGCAGTACTTC.

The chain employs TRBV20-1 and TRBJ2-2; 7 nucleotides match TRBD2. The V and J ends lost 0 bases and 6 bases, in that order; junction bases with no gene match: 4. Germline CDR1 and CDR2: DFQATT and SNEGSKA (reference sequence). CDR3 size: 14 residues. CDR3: CSAREREIPGELFF. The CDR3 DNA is TGCAGTGCTAGAGAGCGGGAGATACCCGGGGAGCTGTTTTTT.

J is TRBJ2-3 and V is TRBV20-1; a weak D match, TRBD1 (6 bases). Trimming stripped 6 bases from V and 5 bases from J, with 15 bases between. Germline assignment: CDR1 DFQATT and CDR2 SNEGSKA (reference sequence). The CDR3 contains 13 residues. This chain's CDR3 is CSAFGPGQDTQYF. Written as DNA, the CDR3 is TGCAGTGCGTTTGGGCCGGGACAAGATACGCAGTATTTT.

The CDR3 nucleotides are TGTGCCAGCAGCTTGGCTAGCGGGAGAGGGGGCGCAGATACGCAGTATTTT. Protein: CASSLASGRGGADTQYF. The chain joins TRBV7-2 to TRBJ2-3; TRBD2 agrees at 10 bases. CDR1 is SGHTA and CDR2 is FQGNSA in the germline V gene. The CDR3 spans 17 residues. Trimming at V came to 3 bases and at J to 4 bases, leaving 10 bases not matched to a gene.

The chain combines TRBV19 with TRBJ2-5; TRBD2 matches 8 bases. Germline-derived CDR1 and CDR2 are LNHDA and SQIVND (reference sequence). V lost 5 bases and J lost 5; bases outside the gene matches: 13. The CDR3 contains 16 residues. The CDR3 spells CASSFGRVGGRETQYF. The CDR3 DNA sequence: TGTGCCAGTAGTTTCGGGAGGGTTGGGGGCCGGGAGACCCAGTACTTC.

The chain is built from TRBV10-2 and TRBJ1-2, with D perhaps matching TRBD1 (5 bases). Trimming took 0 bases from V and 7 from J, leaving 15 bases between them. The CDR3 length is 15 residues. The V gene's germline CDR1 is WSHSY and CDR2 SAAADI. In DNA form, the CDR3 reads TGCGCCAGCAGTGAGTCGGCAGGGCAGTTAGGTGGCTACACCTTC. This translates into CASSESAGQLGGYTF.

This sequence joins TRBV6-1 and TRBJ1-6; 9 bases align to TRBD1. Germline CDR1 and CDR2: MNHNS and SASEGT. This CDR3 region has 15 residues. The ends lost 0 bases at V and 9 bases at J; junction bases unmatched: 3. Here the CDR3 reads CASSEAETGGSPLHF. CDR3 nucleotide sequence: TGTGCCAGCAGTGAAGCGGAGACAGGGGGTTCACCCCTCCACTTT.

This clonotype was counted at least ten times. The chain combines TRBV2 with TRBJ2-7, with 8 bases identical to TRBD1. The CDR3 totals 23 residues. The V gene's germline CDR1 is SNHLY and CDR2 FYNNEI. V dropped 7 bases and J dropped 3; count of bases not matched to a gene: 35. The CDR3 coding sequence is TGTGCCAGCAACCATAATCTATCAGGGGGCGCAGATGCGGTTTGGAAAAATTTCTACGAGCAGTACTTC. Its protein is CASNHNLSGGADAVWKNFYEQYF.

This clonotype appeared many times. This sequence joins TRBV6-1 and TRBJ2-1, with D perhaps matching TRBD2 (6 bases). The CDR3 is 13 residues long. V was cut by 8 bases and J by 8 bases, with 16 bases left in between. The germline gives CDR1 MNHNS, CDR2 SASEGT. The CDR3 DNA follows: TGTGCCAGCCCCCTCGGGGGTTTCGATGAGCAGTTCTTC. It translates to CASPLGGFDEQFF.

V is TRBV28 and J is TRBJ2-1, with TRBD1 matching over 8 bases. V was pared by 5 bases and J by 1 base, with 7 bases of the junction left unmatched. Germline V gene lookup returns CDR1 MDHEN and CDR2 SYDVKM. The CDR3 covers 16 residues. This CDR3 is CASSRIGTGSYNEQFF. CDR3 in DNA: TGTGCCAGCAGTAGAATCGGGACAGGTTCCTACAATGAGCAGTTCTTC.